This TCR beta chain was captured in a study of T cell responses to AZD1222 COVID-19 vaccine. Germline CDR1 and CDR2: SEHNR and FQNEAQ (reference sequence). The CDR3 length is 18 residues. V was clipped by 7 bases and J by 0 bases; unmatched bases: 8. Sequencing was performed with immunoSEQ multiplex PCR; in TCRdb, only in-frame clones are kept and a portion is missing. The table lists about 150,000 clones, 80% to 90% of them singletons. The sequencing used peripheral blood, collected 28 days after the second AZD1222 dose. V gene TRBV7-9 combines with J gene TRBJ2-6, with TRBD2 identical over 11 bases. This receptor was obtained from an adult who received the AZD1222 COVID-19 vaccine. As DNA, the CDR3 is TGTGCCAGCACCAAAGCCGGGACTAGCGGCTCTGGGGCCAACGTCCTGACTTTC. Translated: CASTKAGTSGSGANVLTF.